This is a list of T cell receptor beta chains from one sample in a study of cytomegalovirus exposure and HLA in healthy donors. The table came from immunoSEQ multiplex PCR; TCRdb's copy has only in-frame clones and leaves some out. The data show about 98,000 clones, with approximately 83% seen just once and under 4.5% held by the top ten. Sequencing used PBMCs. Source of these receptors: a female donor in good health and CMV-seropositive. Both conserved end residues are trimmed from each CDR3. Each record gives: V gene, CDR3 length, clone size, J gene, CDR3 protein. The listing skips clone size in some rows; elsewhere it reads once, few, many or a size class.

V gene: TRBV28; CDR3 length: 12; clone size: NA; J gene: TRBJ2-5; CDR3 protein: ASSNRDSQETQY
V gene: TRBV6-1; CDR3 length: 9; clone size: NA; J gene: TRBJ1-1; CDR3 protein: ASVRGVEAF
V gene: TRBV28; CDR3 length: 12; clone size: NA; J gene: TRBJ1-1; CDR3 protein: ASSFSAGNTEAF
V gene: TRBV7-9; CDR3 length: 12; clone size: NA; J gene: TRBJ2-2; CDR3 protein: ASGGAGPTGELF
V gene: TRBV27; CDR3 length: 15; clone size: few; J gene: TRBJ2-7; CDR3 protein: ASSFPTTSPDRARFY
V gene: TRBV28; CDR3 length: 15; clone size: once; J gene: TRBJ2-5; CDR3 protein: ASSPQLAGGLAETQY
V gene: TRBV4-1; CDR3 length: 16; clone size: few; J gene: TRBJ2-7; CDR3 protein: ASSQEELLGGVRYEQY
V gene: TRBV25-1; CDR3 length: 12; clone size: NA; J gene: TRBJ1-2; CDR3 protein: ASSESRTGRGYT
V gene: TRBV5-1; CDR3 length: 15; clone size: NA; J gene: TRBJ2-1; CDR3 protein: ASSPGRLASLYNEQF
V gene: TRBV4-1; CDR3 length: 16; clone size: NA; J gene: TRBJ1-6; CDR3 protein: ASSQALGGSSYNSPLH
V gene: TRBV6-5; CDR3 length: 10; clone size: NA; J gene: TRBJ1-2; CDR3 protein: ASSMGDFRYT
V gene: TRBV28; CDR3 length: 14; clone size: NA; J gene: TRBJ1-2; CDR3 protein: ASSPFGRGLAYGYT
V gene: TRBV5-4; CDR3 length: 12; clone size: NA; J gene: TRBJ2-1; CDR3 protein: ASSSGTQGNEQF
V gene: TRBV28; CDR3 length: 13; clone size: few; J gene: TRBJ1-2; CDR3 protein: ASSSFPGGAYGYT
V gene: TRBV5-1; CDR3 length: 14; clone size: NA; J gene: TRBJ2-1; CDR3 protein: ASSVGTEGSYNEQF
V gene: TRBV6-6; CDR3 length: 13; clone size: few; J gene: TRBJ2-7; CDR3 protein: ASKVRGQSSYEQY
V gene: TRBV27; CDR3 length: 12; clone size: NA; J gene: TRBJ1-2; CDR3 protein: ASRSRIANYGYT
V gene: TRBV25-1; CDR3 length: 12; clone size: NA; J gene: TRBJ1-1; CDR3 protein: ASSEGRGNTEAF
V gene: TRBV5-6; CDR3 length: 13; clone size: NA; J gene: TRBJ1-3; CDR3 protein: ASSRRRYSGNTIY
V gene: TRBV7-9; CDR3 length: 13; clone size: NA; J gene: TRBJ2-1; CDR3 protein: ASSLGTGEYNEQF
V gene: TRBV6-1; CDR3 length: 13; clone size: NA; J gene: TRBJ2-7; CDR3 protein: ASSEKGETPYEQY
V gene: TRBV2; CDR3 length: 15; clone size: few; J gene: TRBJ2-5; CDR3 protein: ASTPFASGGYQETQY
V gene: TRBV5-1; CDR3 length: 12; clone size: NA; J gene: TRBJ1-1; CDR3 protein: ASSLSGRGAEAF
V gene: TRBV9; CDR3 length: 12; clone size: NA; J gene: TRBJ1-3; CDR3 protein: ASSEWTTGNTIY
V gene: TRBV16; CDR3 length: 12; clone size: NA; J gene: TRBJ1-4; CDR3 protein: ASSQSRGNEKLF
V gene: TRBV9; CDR3 length: 14; clone size: few; J gene: TRBJ1-6; CDR3 protein: ASSSRQGTYNSPLH
V gene: TRBV10-3; CDR3 length: 17; clone size: NA; J gene: TRBJ1-1; CDR3 protein: AISEWDMGLPSMNTEAF
V gene: TRBV20-1; CDR3 length: 9; clone size: NA; J gene: TRBJ1-5; CDR3 protein: SAEYRDSLH
V gene: TRBV7-9; CDR3 length: 14; clone size: NA; J gene: TRBJ2-5; CDR3 protein: ASSLTSGGHTETQY
V gene: TRBV19; CDR3 length: 11; clone size: NA; J gene: TRBJ1-3; CDR3 protein: ASSLLSGNTIY